There are a few counts of the clone carrying this TCR beta chain. The sample comes from a study of blood T cell repertoires in COVID-19. Seattle researchers signed up patients amid active infection and tracked them longitudinally. The CDR3 contains 11 residues. The trim removed 6 bases at V and 15 bases at J, leaving 6 bases unmatched. Germline V gene sequence: CDR1 SQVTM, CDR2 ANQGSEA. Per the authors' pipeline: Estimation of nucleated cell counts relied on the amplification of reference gene primers. Libraries were prepared by immunoSEQ multiplex PCR; TCRdb keeps only in-frame clonotypes and omits some of them. The V and J calls and the clone size are those of that table, but D and trimming were determined from the DNA. The sample carries roughly 180,000 clones, approximately 80% recorded once.

Material for sequencing was peripheral blood. This rearrangement joins TRBV29-1 to TRBJ2-1; 12 positions match TRBD2. The TCR comes from a woman in her 40s with COVID-19, enrolled during active disease. In nucleotides, the CDR3 is TGCAGCGTCGAGACTAGCGGGAGCCCGTTCTTC. Protein: CSVETSGSPFF.